This T cell receptor beta chain was captured in a study of CD8+CD57+ T cells in acquired aplastic anemia. Study context: The sorted CD4+ and CD8+ cells yielded an average approximately 3.3 ug of DNA.

Ten or more counts support this clonotype. Its antigen is unknown. Patients chosen for sequencing had shown CD8+CD57+ cell expansion by flow cytometry. Untreated patients provided the blood samples, with no therapy given before sampling. Profiling that covered TCR beta VDJ and CDR3 relied on genomic DNA as its template. TCRdb passed the reads through MiXCR, listing each CDR3 protein once. The table includes approximately 180,000 distinct CDR3 sequences, 40% to 55% detected once. Study-wide findings and caveats: Found in both controls and patients were fewer than 35 CD8+ CDR3 sequences.

The sample consisted of sorted CD4+, CD8+, or CD8+CD57+ T cells (not recorded which) from PBMCs. The origin of this receptor is a human donor with aplastic anemia.

The CDR3 region has the DNA TGCAGTGCCCGGTTACAGGGGGGGGGAAAACTGTTTTTT. It encodes CSARLQGGGKLFF. The chain is built from TRBV20-1 and TRBJ1-4; 8 nucleotides line up with TRBD1. The length of the CDR3 is 13 residues. V was pared by 6 bases and J by 10 bases, with 10 bases of the junction left unmatched. Germline CDR1 is DFQATT and CDR2 is SNEGSKA (reference sequence).